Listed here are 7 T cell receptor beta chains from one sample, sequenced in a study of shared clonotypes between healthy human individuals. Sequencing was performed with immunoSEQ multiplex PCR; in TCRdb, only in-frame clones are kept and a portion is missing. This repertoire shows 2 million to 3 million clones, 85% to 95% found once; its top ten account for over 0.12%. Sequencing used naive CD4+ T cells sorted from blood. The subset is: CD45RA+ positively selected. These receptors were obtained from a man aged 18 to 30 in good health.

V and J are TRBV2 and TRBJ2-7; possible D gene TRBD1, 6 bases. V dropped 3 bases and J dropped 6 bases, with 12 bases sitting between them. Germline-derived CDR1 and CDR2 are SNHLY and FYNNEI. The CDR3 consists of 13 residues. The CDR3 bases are TGTGCCAGCAGTGAGGGGGACATGGTCGAGCAGTACTTC. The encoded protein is CASSEGDMVEQYF.

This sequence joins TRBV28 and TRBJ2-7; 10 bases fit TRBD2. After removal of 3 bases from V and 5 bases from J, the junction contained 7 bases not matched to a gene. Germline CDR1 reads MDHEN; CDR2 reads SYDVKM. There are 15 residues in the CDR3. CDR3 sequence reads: CASSLVAGGQDEQYF. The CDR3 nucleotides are TGTGCCAGCAGTTTGGTAGCGGGGGGCCAAGACGAGCAGTACTTC.

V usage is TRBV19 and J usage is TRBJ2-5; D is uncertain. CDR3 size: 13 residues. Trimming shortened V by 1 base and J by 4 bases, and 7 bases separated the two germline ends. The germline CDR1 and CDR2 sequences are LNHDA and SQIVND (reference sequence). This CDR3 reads CASSIALPETQYF. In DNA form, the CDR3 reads TGTGCCAGTAGTATAGCCCTTCCAGAGACCCAGTACTTC.

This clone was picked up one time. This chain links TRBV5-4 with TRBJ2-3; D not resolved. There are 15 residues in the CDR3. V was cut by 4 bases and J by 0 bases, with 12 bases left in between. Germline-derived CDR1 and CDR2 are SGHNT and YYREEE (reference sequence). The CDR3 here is CASSQTSTSTDTQYF. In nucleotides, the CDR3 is TGTGCCAGCAGCCAAACATCCACTAGCACAGATACGCAGTATTTT.

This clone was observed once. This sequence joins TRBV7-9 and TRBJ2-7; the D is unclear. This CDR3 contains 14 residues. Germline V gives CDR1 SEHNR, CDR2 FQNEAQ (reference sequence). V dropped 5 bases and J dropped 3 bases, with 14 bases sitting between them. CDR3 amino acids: CASSPRVTFYEQYF. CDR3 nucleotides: TGTGCCAGCAGCCCACGGGTCACTTTCTACGAGCAGTACTTC.

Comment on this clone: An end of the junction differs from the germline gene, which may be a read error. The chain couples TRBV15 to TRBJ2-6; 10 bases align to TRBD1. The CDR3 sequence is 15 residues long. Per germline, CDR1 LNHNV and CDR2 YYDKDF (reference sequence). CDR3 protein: CVRDRGLFGANVLTF. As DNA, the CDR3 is TGCGTAAGAGACAGGGGGCTGTTTGGGGCCAACGTCCTGACTTTC. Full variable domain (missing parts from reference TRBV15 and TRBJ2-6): DAMVIQNPRYQVTQFGKPVTLSCSQTLNHNVMYWYQQKSSQAPKLLFHYYDKDFNNEADTPDNFQSRRPNTSFCFLDIRSPGLGDTAMYLCVRDRGLFGANVLTFGAGSRLTVL.

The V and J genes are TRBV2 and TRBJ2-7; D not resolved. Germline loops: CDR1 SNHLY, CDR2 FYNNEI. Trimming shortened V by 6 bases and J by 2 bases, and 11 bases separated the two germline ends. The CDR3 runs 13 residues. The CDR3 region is CASRSDLAYEQYF. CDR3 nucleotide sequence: TGTGCCAGCAGATCTGACTTAGCCTACGAGCAGTACTTC.